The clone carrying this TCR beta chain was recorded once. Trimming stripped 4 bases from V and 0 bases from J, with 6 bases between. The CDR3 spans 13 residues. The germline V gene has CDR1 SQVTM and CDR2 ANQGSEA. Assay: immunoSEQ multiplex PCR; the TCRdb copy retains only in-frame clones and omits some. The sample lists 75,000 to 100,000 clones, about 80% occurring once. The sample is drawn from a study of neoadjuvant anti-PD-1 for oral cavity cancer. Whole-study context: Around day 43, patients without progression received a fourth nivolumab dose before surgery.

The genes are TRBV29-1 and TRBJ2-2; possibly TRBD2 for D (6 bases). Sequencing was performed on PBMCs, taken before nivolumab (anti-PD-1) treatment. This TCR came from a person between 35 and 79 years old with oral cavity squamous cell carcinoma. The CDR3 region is CSVGGANTGELFF. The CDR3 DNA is TGCAGCGTTGGCGGGGCGAACACCGGGGAGCTGTTTTTT.